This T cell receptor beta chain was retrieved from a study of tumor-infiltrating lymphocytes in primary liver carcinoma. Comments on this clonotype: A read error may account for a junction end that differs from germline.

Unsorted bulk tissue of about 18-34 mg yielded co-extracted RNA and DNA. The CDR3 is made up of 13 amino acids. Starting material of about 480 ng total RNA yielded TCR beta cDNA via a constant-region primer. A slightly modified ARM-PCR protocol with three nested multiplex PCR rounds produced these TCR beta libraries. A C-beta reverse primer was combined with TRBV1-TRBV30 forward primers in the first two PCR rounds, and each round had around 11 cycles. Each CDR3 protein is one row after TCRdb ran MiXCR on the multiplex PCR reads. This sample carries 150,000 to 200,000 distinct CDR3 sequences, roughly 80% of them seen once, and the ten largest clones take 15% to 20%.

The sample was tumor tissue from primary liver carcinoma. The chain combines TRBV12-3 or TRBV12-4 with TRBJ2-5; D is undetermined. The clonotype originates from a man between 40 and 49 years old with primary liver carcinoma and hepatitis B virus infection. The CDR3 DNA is TGTACCAGCAGTTTAGTAGTGGGAGAGACCCAGTACTTC. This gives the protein CTSSLVVGETQYF.